This T cell receptor (beta chain) originates from a study of blood T cell repertoires in COVID-19. For the study at large: Nucleic acid was either cDNA or gDNA, and it came from T cells, B-cell-depleted T cells, or PBMCs.

Clinical histories supplied by participants themselves formed the basis of cohort assignment. In the source study's methods: Reference gene primer amplification gave nucleated cell count estimates. TCRdb's copy holds only in-frame clones and misses some; the assay was immunoSEQ multiplex PCR. D and trimming were read from the DNA, whereas the V and J calls and clone size are those reported in that table. Counted here are about 270,000 clones, 70% to 90% occurring once; the ten biggest clones make up roughly 4%. The CDR3 spans 15 residues. V dropped 3 bases and J dropped 4; count of bases not matched to a gene: 6. Germline V lookup: CDR1 MNHEY, CDR2 SMNVEV (reference sequence).

The V gene is TRBV27, the J gene TRBJ1-2; TRBD1 matches at 9 bases. This TCR derives from a woman aged 25 to 45 with acute COVID-19. Sequenced: PBMCs or T cells enriched from blood (not recorded which). The CDR3 loop reads CASSFSGQGFYGYTF. The CDR3 region has the DNA TGTGCCAGCAGTTTTTCGGGACAGGGCTTCTATGGCTACACCTTC.